These T cell receptor beta chains were read from a single sample in a study of blood T cell repertoires in COVID-19. Clones were sequenced by immunoSEQ multiplex PCR, and TCRdb holds only the in-frame ones, with some missing. The data contain roughly 200,000 clones, around 85% of them singletons. The material sequenced was PBMCs or T cells enriched from blood (not recorded which). These receptor sequences come from a man aged 40-49 years who had recovered from COVID-19. CDR3s include the opening cysteine and the closing phenylalanine or tryptophan. The order of the fields is CDR3 protein, CDR3 DNA, clone size, J gene, V gene, D gene. The D gene is left open where the match is weak. Where a row states a size, it is once, few, many or the class of an expanded clone; other rows omit it.

cdr3_aa: CASSQGGAQAGELFF; cdr3_nt: TGCGCCAGCAGCCAAGGTGGGGCTCAAGCCGGGGAGCTGTTTTTT; clone_size: -; j_call: TRBJ2-2; v_call: TRBV4-3; d_call: -
cdr3_aa: CASSRDRGWNEQFF; cdr3_nt: TGTGCCAGCTCCCGGGACAGGGGTTGGAATGAGCAGTTCTTC; clone_size: -; j_call: TRBJ2-1; v_call: TRBV28; d_call: TRBD1
cdr3_aa: CSAGDRVDCTF; cdr3_nt: TGCAGCGCCGGGGACAGGGTCGATTGCACCTTC; clone_size: -; j_call: TRBJ1-2; v_call: TRBV29-1; d_call: TRBD1
cdr3_aa: CSLVGGVNTEAFF; cdr3_nt: TGCAGCTTAGTAGGGGGGGTAAACACTGAAGCTTTCTTT; clone_size: -; j_call: TRBJ1-1; v_call: TRBV29-1; d_call: -
cdr3_aa: CASSPGQGLYNEQFF; cdr3_nt: TGTGCCAGCAGTCCGGGACAGGGCCTTTACAATGAGCAGTTCTTC; clone_size: -; j_call: TRBJ2-1; v_call: TRBV6-5; d_call: TRBD1
cdr3_aa: CAITEQGMNTEAFF; cdr3_nt: TGTGCCATCACCGAACAGGGAATGAACACTGAAGCTTTCTTT; clone_size: -; j_call: TRBJ1-1; v_call: TRBV10-3; d_call: -
cdr3_aa: CASSLAGTSTSYEQYF; cdr3_nt: TGTGCCAGCAGCTTGGCCGGGACAAGTACCTCCTACGAGCAGTACTTC; clone_size: -; j_call: TRBJ2-7; v_call: TRBV5-5; d_call: -
cdr3_aa: CASSQMGSSGITHEQYF; cdr3_nt: TGTGCCAGCAGCCAGATGGGGTCTAGCGGGATCACCCACGAGCAGTACTTC; clone_size: -; j_call: TRBJ2-7; v_call: TRBV7-2; d_call: TRBD2
cdr3_aa: CASSGLAGGQETQYF; cdr3_nt: TGTGCCAGCAGTGGACTAGCGGGAGGACAAGAGACCCAGTACTTC; clone_size: -; j_call: TRBJ2-5; v_call: TRBV2; d_call: TRBD2
cdr3_aa: CASSLEGTSGSSYNEQFF; cdr3_nt: TGTGCCAGCAGCTTAGAAGGGACTAGCGGAAGCTCCTACAATGAGCAGTTCTTC; clone_size: -; j_call: TRBJ2-1; v_call: TRBV11-3; d_call: TRBD2
cdr3_aa: CASGPQGANQPQHF; cdr3_nt: TGTGCCAGCGGGCCACAGGGGGCGAATCAGCCCCAGCATTTT; clone_size: -; j_call: TRBJ1-5; v_call: TRBV2; d_call: TRBD1
cdr3_aa: CASSQSSGTSYEQFF; cdr3_nt: TGCGCCAGCAGCCAATCGTCGGGGACTAGCTATGAGCAGTTCTTC; clone_size: few; j_call: TRBJ2-1; v_call: TRBV4-3; d_call: TRBD2
cdr3_aa: CASSPTGSGNTIYF; cdr3_nt: TGTGCCAGCAGTCCGACAGGGTCTGGAAACACCATATATTTT; clone_size: once; j_call: TRBJ1-3; v_call: TRBV28; d_call: TRBD1
cdr3_aa: CASSLGVGTGGAETQYF; cdr3_nt: TGTGCCAGCAGCTTGGGCGTAGGGACAGGGGGCGCGGAGACCCAGTACTTC; clone_size: -; j_call: TRBJ2-5; v_call: TRBV5-5; d_call: TRBD1
cdr3_aa: CASSYNCRDRECEQYF; cdr3_nt: TGTGCCAGCAGTTACAACTGCCGGGACAGGGAATGCGAGCAGTACTTC; clone_size: many; j_call: TRBJ2-7; v_call: TRBV6-5; d_call: TRBD1
cdr3_aa: CASSVLGQSQETQYF; cdr3_nt: TGTGCCAGCAGCGTTTTGGGACAGAGCCAAGAGACCCAGTACTTC; clone_size: -; j_call: TRBJ2-5; v_call: TRBV5-6; d_call: TRBD1
cdr3_aa: CASSLFRSGPYNEQFF; cdr3_nt: TGTGCCAGCAGCTTATTCAGAAGCGGGCCTTACAATGAGCAGTTCTTC; clone_size: -; j_call: TRBJ2-1; v_call: TRBV5-5; d_call: -
cdr3_aa: CASSGWGGLNQPQHF; cdr3_nt: TGTGCCAGTAGCGGATGGGGGGGATTGAATCAGCCCCAGCATTTT; clone_size: -; j_call: TRBJ1-5; v_call: TRBV19; d_call: -
cdr3_aa: CASSMGLAEQFF; cdr3_nt: TGTGCCAGCAGTATGGGACTAGCGGAACAGTTCTTC; clone_size: -; j_call: TRBJ2-1; v_call: TRBV28; d_call: TRBD2
cdr3_aa: CASSGQLNTEAFF; cdr3_nt: TGCGCCAGCAGCGGACAGCTGAACACTGAAGCTTTCTTT; clone_size: -; j_call: TRBJ1-1; v_call: TRBV5-1; d_call: -
cdr3_aa: CASSITGGTDTQYF; cdr3_nt: TGTGCCAGCAGCATAACAGGGGGCACAGATACGCAGTATTTT; clone_size: -; j_call: TRBJ2-3; v_call: TRBV7-3; d_call: TRBD1
cdr3_aa: CASSRVGSYEQYF; cdr3_nt: TGTGCCAGCAGTCGGGTAGGCTCCTACGAGCAGTACTTC; clone_size: -; j_call: TRBJ2-7; v_call: TRBV6-2/TRBV6-3; d_call: -
cdr3_aa: CASKKLAGSSNEQFF; cdr3_nt: TGTGCCAGCAAGAAACTAGCGGGGTCCAGCAATGAGCAGTTCTTC; clone_size: -; j_call: TRBJ2-1; v_call: TRBV5-5; d_call: TRBD2
cdr3_aa: CSASTEGVFGNQPQHF; cdr3_nt: TGCAGTGCTAGTACCGAGGGGGTTTTCGGCAATCAGCCCCAGCATTTT; clone_size: -; j_call: TRBJ1-5; v_call: TRBV20-1; d_call: -
cdr3_aa: CSVVSSGDSYEQYF; cdr3_nt: TGCAGCGTGGTCTCTAGCGGGGATAGTTACGAGCAGTACTTC; clone_size: -; j_call: TRBJ2-7; v_call: TRBV29-1; d_call: TRBD2
cdr3_aa: CASSRDRRVGDTGELFF; cdr3_nt: TGTGCCAGCAGCAGAGACAGGCGCGTTGGGGACACCGGGGAGCTGTTTTTT; clone_size: once; j_call: TRBJ2-2; v_call: TRBV21-1; d_call: -
cdr3_aa: CASSRNGRRNTGELFF; cdr3_nt: TGTGCCAGCAGCAGGAACGGGAGGCGTAACACCGGGGAGCTGTTTTTT; clone_size: -; j_call: TRBJ2-2; v_call: TRBV7-2; d_call: TRBD2
cdr3_aa: CASSPQGQMNTEAFF; cdr3_nt: TGTGCCAGCAGCCCTCAAGGACAGATGAACACTGAAGCTTTCTTT; clone_size: -; j_call: TRBJ1-1; v_call: TRBV7-3; d_call: -
cdr3_aa: CASINTGPGELFF; cdr3_nt: TGTGCCAGCATCAATACAGGGCCCGGGGAGCTGTTTTTT; clone_size: -; j_call: TRBJ2-2; v_call: TRBV12-3/TRBV12-4; d_call: -
cdr3_aa: CASSQDLGGVDSYGYTF; cdr3_nt: TGTGCCAGCAGCCAAGACCTAGGGGGGGTTGACTCCTATGGCTACACCTTC; clone_size: -; j_call: TRBJ1-2; v_call: TRBV4-2; d_call: -
cdr3_aa: CASSISRTGATNQPQHF; cdr3_nt: TGTGCCAGTAGTATTTCCCGGACAGGGGCGACTAATCAGCCCCAGCATTTT; clone_size: -; j_call: TRBJ1-5; v_call: TRBV19; d_call: TRBD1
cdr3_aa: CASSLGSGGQETQYF; cdr3_nt: TGCGCCAGCAGCTTGGGTAGCGGGGGGCAAGAGACCCAGTACTTC; clone_size: few; j_call: TRBJ2-5; v_call: TRBV5-1; d_call: TRBD2
cdr3_aa: CATSLTNSNQPQHF; cdr3_nt: TGTGCCACCAGCCTGACAAATAGCAATCAGCCCCAGCATTTT; clone_size: -; j_call: TRBJ1-5; v_call: TRBV15; d_call: -
cdr3_aa: CASSLQGGYTF; cdr3_nt: TGTGCCAGCAGTTTACAGGGTGGCTACACCTTC; clone_size: -; j_call: TRBJ1-2; v_call: TRBV12-3/TRBV12-4; d_call: -
cdr3_aa: CAISVNRADYGYTF; cdr3_nt: TGTGCCATCAGTGTAAACAGGGCAGACTATGGCTACACCTTC; clone_size: -; j_call: TRBJ1-2; v_call: TRBV10-3; d_call: -
cdr3_aa: CASSITGPREQYF; cdr3_nt: TGTGCCAGTAGTATAACAGGCCCCCGCGAGCAGTACTTC; clone_size: -; j_call: TRBJ2-7; v_call: TRBV19; d_call: -
cdr3_aa: CASSRGFLNTGELFF; cdr3_nt: TGTGCCAGCAGCCGAGGTTTTCTAAACACCGGGGAGCTGTTTTTT; clone_size: -; j_call: TRBJ2-2; v_call: TRBV14; d_call: -
cdr3_aa: CASSQVGAQEQYF; cdr3_nt: TGCGCCAGCAGCCAAGTGGGGGCGCAAGAGCAGTACTTC; clone_size: -; j_call: TRBJ2-7; v_call: TRBV4-1; d_call: -
cdr3_aa: CASSVTGGYGYTF; cdr3_nt: TGTGCCAGCAGTGTAACAGGGGGCTATGGCTACACCTTC; clone_size: -; j_call: TRBJ1-2; v_call: TRBV25-1; d_call: TRBD1
cdr3_aa: CASSLGTIQETQYF; cdr3_nt: TGCGCCAGCAGCTTAGGGACAATTCAAGAGACCCAGTACTTC; clone_size: once; j_call: TRBJ2-5; v_call: TRBV5-1; d_call: -
cdr3_aa: CATAAGTGNQPQHF; cdr3_nt: TGTGCCACCGCGGCGGGGACAGGGAACCAGCCCCAGCATTTT; clone_size: few; j_call: TRBJ1-5; v_call: TRBV6-5; d_call: TRBD1
cdr3_aa: CASSQVQSNSPLHF; cdr3_nt: TGTGCCAGCAGCCAAGTTCAGTCTAATTCACCCCTCCACTTT; clone_size: -; j_call: TRBJ1-6; v_call: TRBV14; d_call: -
cdr3_aa: CASSVEVSGRGSEQFF; cdr3_nt: TGTGCCAGCAGCGTAGAGGTTAGCGGGAGAGGTAGTGAGCAGTTCTTC; clone_size: -; j_call: TRBJ2-1; v_call: TRBV9; d_call: TRBD2
cdr3_aa: CASSPEGAAFRTGELFF; cdr3_nt: TGCGCCAGCAGCCCGGAGGGTGCTGCGTTTAGGACCGGGGAGCTGTTTTTT; clone_size: -; j_call: TRBJ2-2; v_call: TRBV5-1; d_call: -
cdr3_aa: CASSLGRDQETQYF; cdr3_nt: TGCGCCAGCAGCTTGGGCAGGGACCAAGAGACCCAGTACTTC; clone_size: many; j_call: TRBJ2-5; v_call: TRBV5-1; d_call: -
cdr3_aa: CASSLPGSGPYEQYF; cdr3_nt: TGTGCCAGCAGCTTACCCGGGAGCGGCCCCTACGAGCAGTACTTC; clone_size: -; j_call: TRBJ2-7; v_call: TRBV11-2; d_call: -
cdr3_aa: CASNHGQGLTGELFF; cdr3_nt: TGTGCCAGCAACCACGGACAGGGGCTCACCGGGGAGCTGTTTTTT; clone_size: once; j_call: TRBJ2-2; v_call: TRBV6-5; d_call: TRBD1
cdr3_aa: CASSWRTSGTYEQYF; cdr3_nt: TGCGCTAGCAGCTGGCGGACTAGCGGTACCTACGAGCAGTACTTC; clone_size: -; j_call: TRBJ2-7; v_call: TRBV4-1; d_call: TRBD2
cdr3_aa: CASSPDMQGTEAFF; cdr3_nt: TGTGCCAGCTCACCGGACATGCAAGGGACTGAAGCTTTCTTT; clone_size: -; j_call: TRBJ1-1; v_call: TRBV18; d_call: -
cdr3_aa: CASSLAQRGGSPLHF; cdr3_nt: TGCGCCAGCAGCTTGGCCCAGCGAGGGGGTTCACCCCTCCACTTT; clone_size: -; j_call: TRBJ1-6; v_call: TRBV5-1; d_call: -